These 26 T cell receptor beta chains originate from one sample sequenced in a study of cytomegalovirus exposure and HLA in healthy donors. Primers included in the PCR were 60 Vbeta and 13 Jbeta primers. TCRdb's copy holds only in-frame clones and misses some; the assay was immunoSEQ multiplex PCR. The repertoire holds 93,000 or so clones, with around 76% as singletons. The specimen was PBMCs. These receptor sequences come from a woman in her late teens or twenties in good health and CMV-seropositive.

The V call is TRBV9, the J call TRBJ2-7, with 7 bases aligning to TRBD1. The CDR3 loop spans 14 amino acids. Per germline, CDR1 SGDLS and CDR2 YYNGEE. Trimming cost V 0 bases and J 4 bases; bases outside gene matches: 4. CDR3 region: CASSVAPGGYEQYF. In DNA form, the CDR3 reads TGTGCCAGCAGCGTAGCCCCAGGGGGTTACGAGCAGTACTTC.

In nucleotides, the CDR3 is TGTGCCAGCCAATCGTCCGGGACTTTCTTTTACGAGCAGTACTTC. Its protein product is CASQSSGTFFYEQYF. This rearrangement joins TRBV4-2 to TRBJ2-7; maybe TRBD2 (6 bases). CDR1 is LGHNA and CDR2 is YNFKEQ in the germline V gene. V lost 8 bases to trimming and J lost 4 bases, with 21 bases between them. The CDR3 consists of 15 residues.

Here the CDR3 DNA reads TGTGCCAGCAGCTTAGGTTATAGCGGGGGAGGTGAGACCCAGTACTTC. It specifies CASSLGYSGGGETQYF. The chain has TRBV11-2 and TRBJ2-5; 9 bases match TRBD2. The CDR3 has 16 residues. From germline, CDR1 is SGHAT and CDR2 FQNNGV. The V segment lost 1 base and the J segment 5 bases; nucleotides outside the gene matches: 8.

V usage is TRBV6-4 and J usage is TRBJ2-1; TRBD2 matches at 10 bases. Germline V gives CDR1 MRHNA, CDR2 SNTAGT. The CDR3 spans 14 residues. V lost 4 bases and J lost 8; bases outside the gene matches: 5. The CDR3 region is CASSGLAGLDEQFF. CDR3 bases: TGTGCCAGCAGTGGACTAGCGGGTTTGGATGAGCAGTTCTTC.

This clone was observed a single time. The CDR3 reads CASSVLPVGAAGELFF. In nucleotides, the CDR3 is TGTGCCAGCAGCGTACTTCCAGTTGGAGCGGCCGGGGAGCTGTTTTTT. V and J are TRBV9 and TRBJ2-2; possible D gene TRBD2, 5 bases. This CDR3 has 16 amino acids. CDR1 and CDR2 from the germline V gene are SGDLS and YYNGEE. With 1 base removed from V and 6 bases from J, the gap between germline ends came to 16 bases.

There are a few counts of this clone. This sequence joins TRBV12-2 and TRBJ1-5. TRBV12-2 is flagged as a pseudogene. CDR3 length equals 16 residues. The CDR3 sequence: CASRLCLEVINQPQHF. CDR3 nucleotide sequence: TGTGCAAGTCGCTTATGCTTGGAGGTAATCAATCAGCCCCAGCATTTT.

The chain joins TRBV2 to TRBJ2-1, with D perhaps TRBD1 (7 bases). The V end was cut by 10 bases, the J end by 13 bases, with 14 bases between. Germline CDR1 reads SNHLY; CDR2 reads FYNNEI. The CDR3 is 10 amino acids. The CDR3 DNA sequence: TGTGCCACAGGGGGGCGTAAACAGTTCTTC. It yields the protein CATGGRKQFF.

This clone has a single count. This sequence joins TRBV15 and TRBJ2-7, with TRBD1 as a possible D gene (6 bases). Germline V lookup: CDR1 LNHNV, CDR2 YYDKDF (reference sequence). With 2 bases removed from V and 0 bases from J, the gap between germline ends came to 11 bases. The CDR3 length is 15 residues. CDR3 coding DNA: TGTGCCACCAGCAGAACCGGACAGAGCTCCTACGAGCAGTACTTC. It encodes CATSRTGQSSYEQYF.

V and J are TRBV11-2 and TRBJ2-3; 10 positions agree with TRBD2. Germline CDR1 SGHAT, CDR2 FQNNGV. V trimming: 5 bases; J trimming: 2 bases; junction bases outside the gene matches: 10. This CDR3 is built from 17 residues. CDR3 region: CASSPRPTSGPTDTQYF. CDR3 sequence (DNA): TGTGCCAGCAGCCCGAGACCGACTAGCGGGCCCACAGATACGCAGTATTTT.

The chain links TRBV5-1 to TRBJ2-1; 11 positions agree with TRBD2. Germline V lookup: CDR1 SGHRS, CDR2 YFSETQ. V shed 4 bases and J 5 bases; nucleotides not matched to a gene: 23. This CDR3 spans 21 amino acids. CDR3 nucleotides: TGCGCCAGCAGCCTCGGAGGGGTAGCGGGAGGGTCTTGGACGTGGGACAATGAGCAGTTCTTC. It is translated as CASSLGGVAGGSWTWDNEQFF.

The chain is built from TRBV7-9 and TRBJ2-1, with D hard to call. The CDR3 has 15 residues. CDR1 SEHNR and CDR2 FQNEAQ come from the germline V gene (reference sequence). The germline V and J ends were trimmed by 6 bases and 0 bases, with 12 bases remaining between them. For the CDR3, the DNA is TGTGCCAGCAGTTACGCCGGTGGCTCCTACAATGAGCAGTTCTTC. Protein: CASSYAGGSYNEQFF.

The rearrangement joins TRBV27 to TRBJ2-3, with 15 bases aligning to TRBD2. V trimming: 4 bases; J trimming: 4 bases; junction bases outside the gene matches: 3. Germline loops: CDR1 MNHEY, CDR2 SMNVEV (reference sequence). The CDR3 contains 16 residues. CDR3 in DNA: TGTGCCAGCAGTTCAGGGACTAGCGGGAGGTCAGATACGCAGTATTTT. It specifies CASSSGTSGRSDTQYF.

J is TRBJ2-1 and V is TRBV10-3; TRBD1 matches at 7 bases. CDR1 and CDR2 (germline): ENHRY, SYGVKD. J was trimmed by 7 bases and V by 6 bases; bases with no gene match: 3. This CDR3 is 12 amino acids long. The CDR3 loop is CAIREQGNEQFF. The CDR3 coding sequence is TGTGCCATCAGAGAACAGGGGAATGAGCAGTTCTTC.

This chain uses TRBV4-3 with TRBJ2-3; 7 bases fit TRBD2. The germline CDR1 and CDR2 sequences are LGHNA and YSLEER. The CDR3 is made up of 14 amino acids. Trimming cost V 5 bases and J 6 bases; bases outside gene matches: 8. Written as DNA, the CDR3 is TGCGCCAGCAGCGGCCGGACTAGATCGGATACGCAGTATTTT. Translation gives CASSGRTRSDTQYF.

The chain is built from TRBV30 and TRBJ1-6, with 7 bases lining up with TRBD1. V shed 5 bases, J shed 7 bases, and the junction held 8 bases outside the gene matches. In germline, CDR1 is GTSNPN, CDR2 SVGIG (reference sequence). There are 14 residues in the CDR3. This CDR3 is CAWGTVGTNSPLHF. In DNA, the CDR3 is TGTGCCTGGGGGACAGTAGGGACGAATTCACCCCTCCACTTT.

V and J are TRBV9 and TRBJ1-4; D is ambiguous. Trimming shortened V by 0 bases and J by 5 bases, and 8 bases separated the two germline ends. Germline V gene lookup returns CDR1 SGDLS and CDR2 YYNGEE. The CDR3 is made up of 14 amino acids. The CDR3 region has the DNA TGTGCCAGCAGCGTAGTGGGAGAAAATGAAAAACTGTTTTTT. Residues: CASSVVGENEKLFF.

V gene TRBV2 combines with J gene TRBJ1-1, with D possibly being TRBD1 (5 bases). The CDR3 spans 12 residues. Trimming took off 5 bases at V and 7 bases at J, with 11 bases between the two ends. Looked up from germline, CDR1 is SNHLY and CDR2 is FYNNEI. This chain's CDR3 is CASSYTGGEAFF. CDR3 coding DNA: TGTGCCAGCAGTTATACAGGTGGTGAAGCTTTCTTT.

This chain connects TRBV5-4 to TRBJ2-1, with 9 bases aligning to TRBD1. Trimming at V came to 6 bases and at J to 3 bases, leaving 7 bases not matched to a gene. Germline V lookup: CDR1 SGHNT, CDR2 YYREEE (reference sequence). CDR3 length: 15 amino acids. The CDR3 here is CASTYGTGHYNEQFF. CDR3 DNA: TGTGCCAGCACCTACGGGACAGGGCACTACAATGAGCAGTTCTTC.

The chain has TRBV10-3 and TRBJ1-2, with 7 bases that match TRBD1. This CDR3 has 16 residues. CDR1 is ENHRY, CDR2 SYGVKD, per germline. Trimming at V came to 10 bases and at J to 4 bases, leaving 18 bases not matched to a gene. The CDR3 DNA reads TGTGCCAACAAGACAGGGTGGAGCCCGGTGGGCTATGGCTACACCTTC. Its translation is CANKTGWSPVGYGYTF.

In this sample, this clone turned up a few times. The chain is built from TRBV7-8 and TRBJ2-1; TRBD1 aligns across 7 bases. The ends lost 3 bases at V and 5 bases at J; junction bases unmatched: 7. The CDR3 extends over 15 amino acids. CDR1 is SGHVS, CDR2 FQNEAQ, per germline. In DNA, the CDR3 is TGTGCCAGCAGCTTCGGACAGGCTGTCCACAATGAGCAGTTCTTC. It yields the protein CASSFGQAVHNEQFF.

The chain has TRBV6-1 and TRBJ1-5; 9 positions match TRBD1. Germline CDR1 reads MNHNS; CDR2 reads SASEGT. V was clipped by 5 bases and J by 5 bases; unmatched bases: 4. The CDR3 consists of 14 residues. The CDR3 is CASSSWTGDQPQHF. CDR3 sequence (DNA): TGTGCCAGCAGTTCCTGGACAGGGGATCAGCCCCAGCATTTT.

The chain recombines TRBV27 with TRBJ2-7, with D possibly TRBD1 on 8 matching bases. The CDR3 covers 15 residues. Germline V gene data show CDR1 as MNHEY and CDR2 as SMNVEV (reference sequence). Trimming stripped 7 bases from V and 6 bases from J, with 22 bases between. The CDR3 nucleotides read TGTGCCAGCATGGGAGGGGACAGGCTCGGGGGCGAGCAGTACTTC. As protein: CASMGGDRLGGEQYF.

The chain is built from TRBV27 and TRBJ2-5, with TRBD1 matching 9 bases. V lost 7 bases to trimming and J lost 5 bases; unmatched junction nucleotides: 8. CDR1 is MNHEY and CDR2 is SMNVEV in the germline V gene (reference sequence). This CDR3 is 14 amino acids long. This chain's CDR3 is CASTSADRGETQYF. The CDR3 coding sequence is TGTGCCAGCACCTCGGCGGACAGGGGTGAGACCCAGTACTTC.

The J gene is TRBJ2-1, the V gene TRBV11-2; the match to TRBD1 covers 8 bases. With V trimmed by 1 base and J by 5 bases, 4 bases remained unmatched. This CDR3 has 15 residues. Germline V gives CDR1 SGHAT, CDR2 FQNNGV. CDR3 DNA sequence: TGTGCCAGCAGCTTAGTCGTACAGGGGGACAATGAGCAGTTCTTC. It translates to CASSLVVQGDNEQFF.

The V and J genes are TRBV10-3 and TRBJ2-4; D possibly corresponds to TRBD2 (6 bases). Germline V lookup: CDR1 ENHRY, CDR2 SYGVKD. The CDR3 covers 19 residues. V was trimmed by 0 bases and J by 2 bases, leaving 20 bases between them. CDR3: CAISESALLGEETKNIQYF. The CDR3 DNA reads TGTGCCATCAGTGAGTCTGCGCTCCTCGGGGAGGAGACCAAAAACATTCAGTACTTC.

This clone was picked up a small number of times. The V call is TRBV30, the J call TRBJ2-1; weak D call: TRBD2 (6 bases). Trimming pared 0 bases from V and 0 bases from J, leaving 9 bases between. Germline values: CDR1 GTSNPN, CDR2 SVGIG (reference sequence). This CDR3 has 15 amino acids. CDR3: CAWSVRAGSYNEQFF. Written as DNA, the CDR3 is TGTGCCTGGAGTGTACGAGCGGGCTCCTACAATGAGCAGTTCTTC.